The 20 T cell receptor beta chains below come from one sample, sequenced in a study of early T cells in non-severe SARS-CoV-2 infection. MiXCR was run by TCRdb on the 5' RACE reads, yielding one entry per CDR3 protein. The sample yields about 110,000 distinct CDR3 sequences, over 10% seen once. Source material: whole blood. The receptors were sampled from an adult who was a healthcare worker with PCR-confirmed SARS-CoV-2 infection or an uninfected control (not recorded which).

Many counts were recorded for this clonotype. This rearrangement joins TRBV7-6 to TRBJ1-1; unclear D gene. The CDR3 is made up of 14 amino acids. Germline loops: CDR1 SGHVS, CDR2 FNYEAQ. Trimming took 5 bases from V and 10 from J, leaving 20 bases between them. CDR3 nucleotide sequence: TGTGCCAGCAGCCCCGTTCCTTCGGACCCACGAGCTTTCTTT. It translates to CASSPVPSDPRAFF.

This clonotype was detected ten times or more. The rearrangement links TRBV5-4 to TRBJ1-1; no definite D call. Germline loops: CDR1 SGHNT, CDR2 YYREEE (reference sequence). V was pared by 5 bases and J by 0 bases, with 17 bases between. The CDR3 is 16 residues long. The DNA of the CDR3 is TGTGCCAGCAGTCCGCGGTCAGTAGACATGAACACTGAAGCTTTCTTT. This encodes CASSPRSVDMNTEAFF.

This clonotype was seen at least ten times. CDR3 sequence reads: CASSYSEVLYGYTF. In DNA, the CDR3 is TGTGCCAGCAGTTACTCCGAGGTCCTCTATGGCTACACCTTC. This chain uses TRBV6-6 with TRBJ1-2; unclear D gene. The CDR3 is 14 amino acids. The germline V gene encodes CDR1 MNHNY and CDR2 SVGAGI (reference sequence). V lost 0 bases and J 4 bases, leaving 9 bases between the germline ends.

The chain recombines TRBV29-1 with TRBJ2-5; TRBD1 or TRBD2 may be the D gene (5 bases each). The CDR3 has 10 residues. Germline V gene sequence: CDR1 SQVTM, CDR2 ANQGSEA. In nucleotides, the CDR3 is TGCAGTGGGGGTGGAGAGACCCAGTACTTC. Amino acids: CSGGGETQYF.

V and J are TRBV28 and TRBJ1-1; D not certain. This CDR3 is 11 amino acids long. CDR1 and CDR2 from the germline V gene are MDHEN and SYDVKM. Between the trimmed V and J ends, which lost 8 bases and 4 bases, there was a span of 8 bases. CDR3 amino acids: CASSEGTEAFF. For the CDR3, the DNA is TGTGCCAGCTCCGAGGGCACTGAAGCTTTCTTT.

This clonotype has just a few counts. The chain joins TRBV11-2 to TRBJ2-1; 7 positions agree with TRBD1. The V segment lost 6 bases and the J segment 2 bases; nucleotides outside the gene matches: 10. Germline values: CDR1 SGHAT, CDR2 FQNNGV. The CDR3 runs to 16 residues. In DNA, the CDR3 is TGTGCCAGCAGACCCTACGCCGGGACAGCCTACAATGAGCAGTTCTTC. Its protein product is CASRPYAGTAYNEQFF.

The rearrangement joins TRBV29-1 to TRBJ2-5, with D perhaps TRBD1 or TRBD2 (6 bases each). CDR3 length: 12 amino acids. Between the trimmed V and J ends, which lost 4 bases and 3 bases, there was a span of 9 bases. Germline CDR1 reads SQVTM; CDR2 reads ANQGSEA. CDR3 nucleotide sequence: TGCAGCGTTGGGGGGGCCGAAGAGACCCAGTACTTC. It is translated as CSVGGAEETQYF.

The chain recombines TRBV19 with TRBJ1-5, with D possibly matching TRBD1 (5 bases). Germline-derived CDR1 and CDR2 are LNHDA and SQIVND (reference sequence). The CDR3 is 15 amino acids. V lost 0 bases, J lost 5 bases, and 11 bases lay in between. This chain's CDR3 is CASSIDKQGYQPQHF. The CDR3 nucleotides read TGTGCCAGTAGTATAGATAAGCAGGGTTATCAGCCCCAGCATTTT.

The rearrangement links TRBV29-1 to TRBJ2-1; D possibly matches TRBD1 or TRBD2 (5 bases each). This CDR3 has 11 residues. V was pared by 7 bases and J by 12 bases, with 16 bases between. CDR1 and CDR2 from the germline V gene are SQVTM and ANQGSEA. CDR3 in amino acids: CSGRDDGRQFF. DNA of the CDR3: TGCAGCGGCCGGGACGATGGAAGGCAGTTCTTC.

The table lists this clonotype with a few counts. This sequence joins TRBV29-1 and TRBJ2-3; TRBD2 agrees at 9 bases. CDR1 SQVTM and CDR2 ANQGSEA come from the germline V gene. CDR3 length: 14 amino acids. Trimming at V came to 4 bases and at J to 5 bases, leaving 7 bases not matched to a gene. CDR3 DNA: TGCAGCGTTGCGGCGGGGGGGCCCAAAGATACGCAGTATTTT. Translation: CSVAAGGPKDTQYF.

This chain joins TRBV6-1 and TRBJ2-7, with 7 nucleotides matching TRBD2. The CDR3 has 15 residues. After removal of 5 bases from V and 6 bases from J, the junction contained 13 bases not matched to a gene. Germline V CDR1 and CDR2: MNHNS, SASEGT. The chain's CDR3 is CASSQIGAGASEQYF. CDR3 bases: TGTGCCAGCAGTCAAATCGGGGCGGGAGCTTCCGAGCAGTACTTC.

The CDR3 is CASSLARTTSSGNTIYF. The CDR3 DNA sequence: TGTGCCAGCAGCTTAGCTCGGACAACCTCCTCTGGAAACACCATATATTTT. The chain couples TRBV13 to TRBJ1-3; D is perhaps TRBD1 (5 bases). CDR3 length: 17 residues. Looked up from germline, CDR1 is PRHDT and CDR2 is FYEKMQ (reference sequence). Trimming stripped 1 base from V and 0 bases from J, with 13 bases between.

This clonotype was counted between two and nine times. The V and J genes are TRBV29-1 and TRBJ1-5; possible D gene TRBD1, 6 bases. V was cut by 6 bases and J by 4 bases, with 13 bases left in between. In germline, CDR1 is SQVTM, CDR2 ANQGSEA. The CDR3 is 13 residues long. The CDR3 region has the DNA TGCAGCGTGGCCGGGACATTAAATCAGCCCCAGCATTTT. Protein: CSVAGTLNQPQHF.

Of note for this clonotype: A much larger clone differs from this one at a single base, so this may be a read error. The rearrangement links TRBV5-6 to TRBJ1-2; D may be TRBD1 (6 bases). The CDR3 consists of 13 residues. Germline CDR1 is SGHDT and CDR2 is YYEEEE. The CDR3 coding sequence is TGTGTCAGCAGCTTCCAGGGGCACTATGGCTACACCTTC. This sequence encodes CVSSFQGHYGYTF.

This clonotype was counted many times. J is TRBJ2-1 and V is TRBV7-6; maybe TRBD2 (7 bases). The germline CDR1 and CDR2 sequences are SGHVS and FNYEAQ. Trimming took off 5 bases at V and 0 bases at J, with 23 bases between the two ends. The CDR3 covers 19 residues. Here the CDR3 reads CASSIRGGGAISSYNEQFF. The CDR3 DNA follows: TGTGCCAGCAGCATTAGGGGGGGAGGCGCCATTAGCTCCTACAATGAGCAGTTCTTC.

This clonotype was seen more than once but under ten times. The chain joins TRBV7-3 to TRBJ2-1, with a weak D call TRBD2 (5 bases). This CDR3 has 13 residues. Germline CDR1 reads SGHTA; CDR2 reads FQGTGA. Trimming pared 4 bases from V and 8 bases from J, leaving 12 bases between. CDR3 region: CASSSSPGYEQFF. In DNA, the CDR3 is TGTGCCAGCAGCTCTAGCCCGGGGTATGAGCAGTTCTTC.

The chain joins TRBV3-1 to TRBJ2-7; 8 positions match TRBD2. V gave up 4 bases and J gave up 7 bases; unmatched junction bases: 12. The CDR3 consists of 15 residues. The germline V gene encodes CDR1 LGHDT and CDR2 YNNKEL (reference sequence). The CDR3 protein is CASSPSPGGIVEQYF. The CDR3 coding sequence is TGTGCCAGCAGCCCTTCTCCGGGAGGGATAGTGGAGCAGTACTTC.

This clonotype was seen repeatedly, ten times or more. At one end, the junction sequence differs from germline, possibly due to a read error. The V and J genes are TRBV20-1 and TRBJ2-3; the match to TRBD2 covers 11 bases. The CDR3 spans 16 residues. The germline V gene encodes CDR1 DFQATT and CDR2 SNEGSKA (reference sequence). CDR3 sequence: CSALALLAGEPETQYF. The CDR3 nucleotides read TGCAGTGCTCTCGCCCTACTAGCGGGGGAGCCAGAGACGCAGTATTTT.

The genes are TRBV2 and TRBJ1-6, with TRBD1 matching 8 bases. V shed 2 bases and J 7 bases; nucleotides not matched to a gene: 4. Germline assignment: CDR1 SNHLY and CDR2 FYNNEI. The length of the CDR3 is 15 residues. In DNA form, the CDR3 reads TGTGCCAGCAGTGAAACCAGGGGGCAGAATTCACCCCTCCACTTT. Amino acid sequence: CASSETRGQNSPLHF. Full variable domain (remainder filled in from reference TRBV2 and TRBJ1-6): EPEVTQTPSHQVTQMGQEVILRCVPISNHLYFYWYRQILGQKVEFLVSFYNNEISEKSEIFDDQFSVERPDGSNFTLKIRSTKLEDSAMYFCASSETRGQNSPLHFGNGTRLTVT.

At least ten counts were recorded for this clonotype. CDR3 region: CASSDSTGIGSPLHF. The CDR3 bases are TGTGCCAGCAGTGACTCGACAGGGATCGGGTCACCCCTCCACTTT. The rearrangement joins TRBV6-4 to TRBJ1-6; 7 bases agree with TRBD1. CDR3 length: 15 amino acids. V lost 0 bases to trimming and J lost 10 bases; unmatched junction nucleotides: 6. Germline V gene data show CDR1 as MRHNA and CDR2 as SNTAGT.